This T cell receptor (beta chain) was sequenced during a study of vaccination and CD4 T cells after COVID-19. About the research overall: From HCoV-229E, HCoV-OC43, HCoV-NL63 and SARS-CoV-2, overlapping spike peptides were used to stimulate the cells.

The CDR3 is made up of 16 amino acids. Looked up from germline, CDR1 is KGHSH and CDR2 is LQKENI. V was shortened by 2 bases and J by 4 bases, with 16 bases between the two germline ends. About this clonotype: Its antigen is still unknown.

Oncomine TCR Beta short-read sequencing was applied to DNA from cultured CD4+ T cells. Using the QIAamp micro DNA kit, genomic DNA was extracted from the CD4+ T cells that had been cultured. TCRdb passed the PCR reads through MiXCR, listing each CDR3 protein once. This table has over 15,000 distinct CDR3 sequences, 54% appearing once. Specified treatment: approximately nine-day PBMC culture with coronavirus spike peptide pools or control peptides (ViraFEST assay). IL-2 at around 10 IU/ml and peptide pools at roughly 10 ug/ml were added to PBMCs cultured at around 2 million per well. Sequencing was carried out using CD4+ T cells from blood, cultured in vitro. The chain links TRBV18 to TRBJ2-3, with D hard to call. The TCR sequence derives from a human donor who had recovered from COVID-19. CDR3 sequence: CASSPNGILGPDTQYF. The CDR3 DNA sequence: TGTGCCAGCTCACCAAATGGGATTTTAGGGCCAGATACGCAGTATTTT.